These 18 T cell receptor beta chains share one sample of origin, sequenced in a study of spatial heterogeneity in lung cancer. TCRdb ran MiXCR on the 5' RACE reads and lists one entry per CDR3 protein. The table records roughly 91,000 distinct CDR3 sequences, approximately 20% of them present only once. Time point meaning: sample taken at primary tumor resection. Sequencing was performed on whole RNA extracted from tumor and nontumor lung tissue, or from frozen PBMC, and the material was left unsorted. The input for sequencing was PBMCs, taken at surgery. Every receptor here comes from a male donor with early-stage non-small cell lung cancer.

The chain links TRBV29-1 to TRBJ2-3; 7 positions match TRBD1. V lost 4 bases and J lost 0; bases outside the gene matches: 7. CDR1 and CDR2 (germline): SQVTM, ANQGSEA. The CDR3 spans 15 residues. CDR3: CSVGGGFSSTDTQYF. CDR3 DNA sequence: TGCAGCGTTGGAGGGGGCTTTTCTAGCACAGATACGCAGTATTTT.

The J gene is TRBJ2-1, the V gene TRBV12-3 or TRBV12-4; D unresolved. Trimming took 6 bases from V and 2 from J, leaving 11 bases between them. The CDR3 length is 14 residues. In DNA, the CDR3 is TGTGCCAGCAGGGCGACGGGCGCCTACAATGAGCAGTTCTTC. Translated, it gives CASRATGAYNEQFF.

This clonotype showed up just a few times. The chain has TRBV10-3 and TRBJ2-2; possibly TRBD1 for D (6 bases). Trimming removed 3 bases at V and 0 bases at J, with 17 bases between. The CDR3 is 18 residues long. Germline-derived CDR1 and CDR2 are ENHRY and SYGVKD. CDR3 region: CAISELLPGQPNTGELFF. Here the CDR3 DNA reads TGTGCCATCAGTGAACTCCTCCCCGGACAGCCGAACACCGGGGAGCTGTTTTTT.

This clonotype has only a few counts. The CDR3 nucleotides read TGTGCCAGTACCGCCGGGACTAGCGGGGTCACCGGGGAGCTGTTTTTT. Its translation is CASTAGTSGVTGELFF. This sequence joins TRBV6-6 and TRBJ2-2, with 13 bases identical to TRBD2. Trimming cost V 9 bases and J 4 bases; bases outside gene matches: 8. The CDR3 loop spans 16 amino acids. Germline loops: CDR1 MNHNY, CDR2 SVGAGI (reference sequence).

This clonotype was found a few times. A much larger clone lies one base from this, so it may be a read error. The rearrangement links TRBV29-1 to TRBJ2-3, with D perhaps matching TRBD1 or TRBD2 (6 bases each). Germline V gives CDR1 SQVTM, CDR2 ANQGSEA. The germline V and J ends were trimmed by 0 bases and 0 bases, with 10 bases remaining between them. This CDR3 is built from 15 residues. CDR3 loop: CSVEDRGLSTDTQYF. CDR3 in DNA: TGCAGCGTTGAAGATCGGGGGCTTAGCACAGATACGCAGTATTTT.

This chain connects TRBV6-2 or TRBV6-3 to TRBJ2-1; the D gene is possibly TRBD2 (7 bases). Germline CDR1 is MNHEY and CDR2 is SVGEGT. The CDR3 has 11 residues. V was clipped by 5 bases and J by 15 bases, with 14 bases between them. The DNA of the CDR3 is TGTGCCAGCAGTACAGGGACTAACCTGTTCTTC. The encoded protein is CASSTGTNLFF.

This clonotype appeared a few times. The chain has TRBV24-1 and TRBJ2-4; 9 bases line up with TRBD1. This CDR3 has 16 amino acids. After removal of 9 bases from V and 4 bases from J, the junction contained 12 bases not matched to a gene. Germline V gives CDR1 KGHDR, CDR2 SFDVKD. CDR3 sequence: CATSQAGGQGKNIQYF. CDR3 DNA sequence: TGTGCCACCTCGCAAGCTGGAGGACAGGGGAAAAACATTCAGTACTTC.

J is TRBJ1-1 and V is TRBV16; the D gene is possibly TRBD1 (5 bases). The germline gives CDR1 KGHSY, CDR2 FQNENV. V lost 4 bases and J lost 1, with 10 bases in between. The CDR3 spans 14 residues. CDR3 nucleotides: TGTGCCAGCAGCCCCGGGACGGGGAACACTGAAGCTTTCTTT. Its protein is CASSPGTGNTEAFF.

This clonotype was counted many times. V and J are TRBV7-9 and TRBJ2-1; 10 bases are a match to TRBD1. V was pared by 5 bases and J by 6 bases, with 13 bases of the junction left unmatched. CDR1 and CDR2 from the germline V gene are SEHNR and FQNEAQ (reference sequence). This CDR3 is built from 17 residues. In DNA, the CDR3 is TGTGCCAGCAGCCCTCCTCCCCGGGACAGGGGTGGCAATGAGCAGTTCTTC. Amino acids: CASSPPPRDRGGNEQFF.

The sample holds a few counts of this clonotype. CDR3 sequence reads: CASIRHANTGELFF. In DNA, the CDR3 is TGTGCCAGCATTAGACACGCGAACACCGGGGAGCTGTTTTTT. The rearrangement uses TRBV6-6 and TRBJ2-2; no definite D call. CDR3 length equals 14 residues. Trimming took 7 bases from V and 0 from J, leaving 9 bases between them. CDR1 is MNHNY and CDR2 is SVGAGI in the germline V gene (reference sequence).

V usage is TRBV4-1 and J usage is TRBJ2-7; no reliable D call. V was cut by 0 bases and J by 7 bases, with 19 bases left in between. Germline V lookup: CDR1 MGHRA, CDR2 YSYEKL. This CDR3 is 16 amino acids long. CDR3 nucleotide sequence: TGCGCCAGCAGCCAAGACCTGAACGACCCCGTAGGAGAGCAGTACTTC. This gives the protein CASSQDLNDPVGEQYF.

The rearrangement joins TRBV5-5 to TRBJ2-7; 7 bases are a match to TRBD2. V was pared by 3 bases and J by 0 bases, with 6 bases of the junction left unmatched. CDR1 is SGHKS, CDR2 YYEKEE, per germline (reference sequence). This CDR3 has 15 amino acids. The CDR3 DNA follows: TGTGCCAGCAGCTATAGCGGGCGGCTCTCCTACGAGCAGTACTTC. Translating it yields CASSYSGRLSYEQYF. The variable domain in full, completed from reference TRBV5-5 and TRBJ2-7, reads DAGVTQSPTHLIKTRGQQVTLRCSPISGHKSVSWYQQVLGQGPQFIFQYYEKEERGRGNFPDRFSARQFPNYSSELNVNALLLGDSALYLCASSYSGRLSYEQYFGPGTRLTVT.

This clonotype has a count of ten or more. This chain joins TRBV7-2 and TRBJ1-1; tentative D call: TRBD1 (6 bases). Trimming stripped 5 bases from V and 1 base from J, with 17 bases between. In germline, CDR1 is SGHTA, CDR2 FQGNSA. The CDR3 extends over 16 amino acids. The CDR3 DNA is TGTGCCAGCAGCCCCTTTACGGACAGAAGGAACACTGAAGCTTTCTTT. It encodes CASSPFTDRRNTEAFF.

This clonotype was recorded a few times. The rearrangement joins TRBV19 to TRBJ2-3, with TRBD2 matching over 8 bases. This CDR3 is built from 14 residues. The germline V gene encodes CDR1 LNHDA and CDR2 SQIVND (reference sequence). With V trimmed by 6 bases and J by 0 bases, 2 bases remained unmatched. The CDR3 sequence is CASRSSGSTDTQYF. As DNA, the CDR3 is TGTGCCAGTAGATCTAGCGGGAGCACAGATACGCAGTATTTT.

This clonotype was seen a few times. The chain links TRBV3-1 to TRBJ2-1; 7 positions agree with TRBD2. The V gene end was trimmed by 8 bases and the J gene end by 15 bases; junction bases not matched to a gene: 13. Germline lookup yields CDR1 LGHDT and CDR2 YNNKEL (reference sequence). There are 12 residues in the CDR3. The CDR3 DNA sequence: TGTGCCAGCCTGGACCAGAGCGGGGCATGGTTCTTC. Its translation is CASLDQSGAWFF.

This clonotype has just a few counts. This sequence joins TRBV5-1 and TRBJ1-1; no clear D gene. The V end lost 4 bases, the J end lost 6 bases, and 16 bases lay between the germline ends. This CDR3 spans 14 amino acids. CDR1 and CDR2 from the germline V gene are SGHRS and YFSETQ. The CDR3 loop reads CASSRASEDAEAFF. CDR3 DNA sequence: TGCGCCAGCAGCCGTGCCAGTGAGGACGCTGAAGCTTTCTTT.

This clonotype was detected ten times or more. The chain couples TRBV20-1 to TRBJ2-7, with a weak D call TRBD1 (6 bases). Germline CDR1 is DFQATT and CDR2 is SNEGSKA (reference sequence). The CDR3 consists of 14 residues. Trimming cost V 5 bases and J 0 bases, with 14 bases left between them. This CDR3 reads CSAERGTVSYEQYF. The CDR3 DNA follows: TGCAGTGCTGAGAGGGGGACGGTCTCCTACGAGCAGTACTTC.

This clonotype was detected a few times. The rearrangement links TRBV3-1 to TRBJ1-2, with D uncertain. The CDR3 runs 15 residues. The germline V and J ends were trimmed by 3 bases and 2 bases, with 13 bases remaining between them. Germline values: CDR1 LGHDT, CDR2 YNNKEL (reference sequence). The CDR3 loop reads CASSQVGRPNYGYTF. The CDR3 coding sequence is TGTGCCAGCAGCCAGGTCGGACGTCCAAACTATGGCTACACCTTC. The variable domain in full, completed from reference TRBV3-1 and TRBJ1-2, reads DTAVSQTPKYLVTQMGNDKSIKCEQNLGHDTMYWYKQDSKKFLKIMFSYNNKELIINETVPNRFSPKSPDKAHLNLHINSLELGDSAVYFCASSQVGRPNYGYTFGSGTRLTVV.